This T cell receptor (beta chain) derives from a study of radiotherapy plus CTLA-4 blockade in lung cancer. The table came from immunoSEQ multiplex PCR; TCRdb's copy has only in-frame clones and leaves some out. The sample yields approximately 69,000 clones, approximately 80% seen once. The J segment lost 4 bases and the V segment lost 6 bases, leaving 3 bases of the junction unmatched. The CDR3 sequence is 12 residues long. Germline loops: CDR1 SNHLY, CDR2 FYNNEI. This clone was detected only a few times. What it recognizes is unknown. Overall study findings and caveats: The authors reported that early blood T cell clone dynamics, with interferon-beta, best predicted response.

The clonotype comes from a human donor with non-small cell lung cancer who had a complete response to radiotherapy plus ipilimumab. The J gene is TRBJ2-7, the V gene TRBV2; 7 nucleotides agree with TRBD1. The starting material was peripheral blood, obtained from a patient treated with radiotherapy plus ipilimumab. CDR3 DNA sequence: TGTGCCAGCAGCTCAGGGGGTTACGAGCAGTACGTC. Its protein product is CASSSGGYEQYV.